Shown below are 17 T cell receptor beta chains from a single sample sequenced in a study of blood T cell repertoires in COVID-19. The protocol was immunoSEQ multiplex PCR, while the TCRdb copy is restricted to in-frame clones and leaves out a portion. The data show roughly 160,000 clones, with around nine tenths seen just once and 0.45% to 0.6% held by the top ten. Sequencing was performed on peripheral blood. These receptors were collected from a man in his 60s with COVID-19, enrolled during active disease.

This CDR3 reads CSVSTGNTEAFF. The DNA for the CDR3 is TGCAGCGTTTCCACAGGGAACACTGAAGCTTTCTTT. The rearrangement links TRBV29-1 to TRBJ1-1; D perhaps matches TRBD1 (5 bases). CDR3 length: 12 residues. Between the trimmed V and J ends, which lost 5 bases and 1 base, there was a span of 8 bases. Germline V gene sequence: CDR1 SQVTM, CDR2 ANQGSEA.

The CDR3 protein is CASSLGGLYNEKLFF. CDR3 nucleotide sequence: TGTGCCAGCAGTTTAGGAGGGCTCTATAATGAAAAACTGTTTTTT. The V and J genes are TRBV28 and TRBJ1-4; no definite D call. V was cut by 2 bases and J by 4 bases, with 11 bases left in between. There are 15 residues in the CDR3. The germline V gene has CDR1 MDHEN and CDR2 SYDVKM.

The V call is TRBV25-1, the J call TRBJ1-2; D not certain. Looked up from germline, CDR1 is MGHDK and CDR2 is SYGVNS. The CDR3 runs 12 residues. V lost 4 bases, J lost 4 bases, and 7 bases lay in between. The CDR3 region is CASSAGSYGYTF. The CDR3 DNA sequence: TGTGCCAGCAGTGCGGGGTCCTATGGCTACACCTTC.

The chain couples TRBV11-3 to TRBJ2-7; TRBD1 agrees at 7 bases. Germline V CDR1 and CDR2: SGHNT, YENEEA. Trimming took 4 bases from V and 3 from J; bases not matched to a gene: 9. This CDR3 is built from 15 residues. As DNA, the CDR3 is TGTGCCAGCAGCTCGAGGGGGCCAGGGGGCTACGAGCAGTACTTC. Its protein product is CASSSRGPGGYEQYF.

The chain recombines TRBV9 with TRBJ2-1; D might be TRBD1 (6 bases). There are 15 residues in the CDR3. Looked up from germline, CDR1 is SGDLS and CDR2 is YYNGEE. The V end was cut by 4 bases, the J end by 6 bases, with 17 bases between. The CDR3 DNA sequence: TGTGCCAGCAGCCCTACAGGGTTGTGGGGCAATGAGCAGTTCTTC. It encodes CASSPTGLWGNEQFF. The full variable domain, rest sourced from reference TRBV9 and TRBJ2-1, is DSGVTQTPKHLITATGQRVTLRCSPRSGDLSVYWYQQSLDQGLQFLIQYYNGEERAKGNILERFSAQQFPDLHSELNLSSLELGDSALYFCASSPTGLWGNEQFFGPGTRLTVL.

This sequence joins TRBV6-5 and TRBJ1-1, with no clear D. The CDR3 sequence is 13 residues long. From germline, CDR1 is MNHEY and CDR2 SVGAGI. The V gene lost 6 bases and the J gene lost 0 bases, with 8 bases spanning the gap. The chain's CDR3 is CASSQEMNTEAFF. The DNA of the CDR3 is TGTGCCAGCAGCCAGGAAATGAACACTGAAGCTTTCTTT.

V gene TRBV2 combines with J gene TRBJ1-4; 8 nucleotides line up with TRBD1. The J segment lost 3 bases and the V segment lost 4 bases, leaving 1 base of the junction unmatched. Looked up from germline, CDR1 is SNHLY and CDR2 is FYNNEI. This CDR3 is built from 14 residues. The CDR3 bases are TGTGCCAGCAGTGGGACAGGGCCTAATGAAAAACTGTTTTTT. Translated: CASSGTGPNEKLFF.

The CDR3 DNA is TGCAGCGTTGAGCGGGACCCAAACACTGAAGCTTTCTTT. Translating gives CSVERDPNTEAFF. The gene calls are TRBV29-1 and TRBJ1-1, with D maybe TRBD1 (5 bases). This CDR3 is 13 amino acids long. V was trimmed by 3 bases and J by 2 bases, leaving 10 bases between them. Looked up from germline, CDR1 is SQVTM and CDR2 is ANQGSEA.

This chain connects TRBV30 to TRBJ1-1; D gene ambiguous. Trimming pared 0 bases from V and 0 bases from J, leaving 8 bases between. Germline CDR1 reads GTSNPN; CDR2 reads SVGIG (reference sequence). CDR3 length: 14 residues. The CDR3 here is CAWSVSRMNTEAFF. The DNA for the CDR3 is TGTGCCTGGAGTGTTTCGCGGATGAACACTGAAGCTTTCTTT. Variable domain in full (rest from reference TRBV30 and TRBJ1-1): SQTIHQWPATLVQPVGSPLSLECTVEGTSNPNLYWYRQAAGRGLQLLFYSVGIGQISSEVPQNLSASRPQDRQFILSSKKLLLSDSGFYLCAWSVSRMNTEAFFGQGTRLTVV.

CDR3 nucleotides: TGTGCCCGAGAAAGGAGGGAAAAACTGTTTTTT. Residues: CARERREKLFF. This rearrangement joins TRBV12-3 or TRBV12-4 to TRBJ1-4; no firm D call. The germline V and J ends were trimmed by 11 bases and 8 bases, with 12 bases remaining between them. The CDR3 spans 11 residues.

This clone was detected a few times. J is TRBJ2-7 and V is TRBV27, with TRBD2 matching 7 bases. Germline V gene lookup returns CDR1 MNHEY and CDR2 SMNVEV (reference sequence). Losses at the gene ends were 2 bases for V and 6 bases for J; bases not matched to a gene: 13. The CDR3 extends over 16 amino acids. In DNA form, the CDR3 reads TGTGCCAGCAGTTTAAATTCTGGCGGGAGTGGGAGCGAGCAGTACTTC. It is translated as CASSLNSGGSGSEQYF.

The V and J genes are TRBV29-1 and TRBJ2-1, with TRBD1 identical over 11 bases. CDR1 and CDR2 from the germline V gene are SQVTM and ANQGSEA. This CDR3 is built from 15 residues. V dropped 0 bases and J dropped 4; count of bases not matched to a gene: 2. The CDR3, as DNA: TGCAGCGTTGAAGAGGGGACAGGGGGGTACAATGAGCAGTTCTTC. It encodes CSVEEGTGGYNEQFF.

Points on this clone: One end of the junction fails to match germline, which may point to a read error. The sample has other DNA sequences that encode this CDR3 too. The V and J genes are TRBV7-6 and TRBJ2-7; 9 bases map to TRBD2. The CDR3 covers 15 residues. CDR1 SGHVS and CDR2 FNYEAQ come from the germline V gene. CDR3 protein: CASSLETSGSYEQYF. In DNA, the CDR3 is TGTGCCAGCAGCTTAGAGACTAGCGGTTCCTACGAGCAGTACTTT.

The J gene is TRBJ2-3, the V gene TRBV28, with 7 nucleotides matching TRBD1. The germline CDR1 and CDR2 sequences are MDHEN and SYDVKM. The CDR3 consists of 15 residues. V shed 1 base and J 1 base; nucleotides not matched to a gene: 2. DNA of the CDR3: TGTGCCAGCAGTTTATCTCAGGGGGGCACAGATACGCAGTATTTT. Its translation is CASSLSQGGTDTQYF.

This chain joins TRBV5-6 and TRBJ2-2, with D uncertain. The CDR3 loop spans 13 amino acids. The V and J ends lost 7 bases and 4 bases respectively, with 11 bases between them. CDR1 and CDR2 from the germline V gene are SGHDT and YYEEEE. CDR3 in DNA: TGTGCCAGCTGCTACAGCCCCACCGGGGAGCTGTTTTTT. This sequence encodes CASCYSPTGELFF. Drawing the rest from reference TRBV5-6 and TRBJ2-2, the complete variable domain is DAGVTQSPTHLIKTRGQQVTLRCSPKSGHDTVSWYQQALGQGPQFIFQYYEEEERQRGNFPDRFSGHQFPNYSSELNVNALLLGDSALYLCASCYSPTGELFFGEGSRLTVL.

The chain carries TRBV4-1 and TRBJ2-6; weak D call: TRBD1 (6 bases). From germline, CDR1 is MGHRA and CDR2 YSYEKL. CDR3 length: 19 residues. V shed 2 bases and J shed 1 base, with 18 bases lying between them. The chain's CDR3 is CASSQQPGQGGSGANVLTF. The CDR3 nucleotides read TGCGCCAGCAGCCAACAACCGGGACAAGGCGGGTCTGGGGCCAACGTCCTGACTTTC.

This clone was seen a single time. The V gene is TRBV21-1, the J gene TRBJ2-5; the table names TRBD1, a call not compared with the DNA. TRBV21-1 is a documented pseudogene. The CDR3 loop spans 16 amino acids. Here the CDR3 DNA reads TGTGCCAGCCGAATCCGAGACAGGCCGAATGGGTGGGCCCAGTACTTC. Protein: CASRIRDRPNGWAQYF.